This T cell receptor (beta chain) originates from a study of blood T cell repertoires in COVID-19. Germline lookup yields CDR1 LGHDT and CDR2 YNNKEL (reference sequence). The CDR3 runs 19 residues. V shed 2 bases and J 1 base; nucleotides not matched to a gene: 12. Sequencing used immunoSEQ multiplex PCR; TCRdb keeps in-frame clones, though not all of them. In the table there are some 130,000 clones, about 85% of which are singletons. The V call is TRBV3-1 (or the pseudogene TRBV3-2), the J call TRBJ2-3; 10 bases line up with TRBD2. This TCR was sampled from a human donor in a cohort sampled during active COVID-19. The specimen sequenced was peripheral blood. CDR3 sequence (DNA): TGTGCCAGCAGCCAATGGGCCCAGCGGGGGGGCCCAGGCACAGATACGCAGTATTTT. Translation gives CASSQWAQRGGPGTDTQYF.